These T cell receptor beta chains were read from a single sample in a study of blood T cell repertoires in COVID-19. Assay: immunoSEQ multiplex PCR; the TCRdb copy retains only in-frame clones and omits some. This table has tens of thousands of clones, 85% to 90% appearing once. Sequenced sample: peripheral blood. The origin of the receptors is a man in his 70s with active or convalescent COVID-19. The CDR3 runs from the conserved cysteine through the conserved F or W. Each record gives: V gene, D gene, clone size, J gene, CDR3 DNA, CDR3 protein. D genes are given only for firm matches. Where a row states a size, it is once, few, many or the class of an expanded clone; other rows omit it.

TRBV18	TRBD1	once	TRBJ1-5	TGTGCCAGCTCACCAACCCCGGGACAGGGGAATCAGCCCCAGCATTTT	CASSPTPGQGNQPQHF
TRBV5-1	TRBD1	-	TRBJ1-1	TGCGCCAGCAGCTTGGGTCCCGGGCAGGGGGGAATGAACACTGAAGCTTTCTTT	CASSLGPGQGGMNTEAFF
TRBV7-2	-	-	TRBJ2-7	TGTGCCAGCAGCTCCCGGGGGACCGAGCAGTACTTC	CASSSRGTEQYF
TRBV7-3	TRBD1	-	TRBJ2-1	TGTGCCAGCAGCTTAATGGGACAGATTAATGAGCAGTTCTTC	CASSLMGQINEQFF
TRBV5-4	-	-	TRBJ1-6	TGTGCCAGCAGCCGGACAGCCGAATATAATTCACCCCTCCACTTT	CASSRTAEYNSPLHF
TRBV9	TRBD2	-	TRBJ2-3	TGTGCCAGCAGCGTGAGCGGGAGAAACACAGATACGCAGTATTTT	CASSVSGRNTDTQYF
TRBV7-9	-	-	TRBJ1-1	TGTGCCAGCAGCTTAGGACAGATGAACACTGAAGCTTTCTTT	CASSLGQMNTEAFF
TRBV7-6	-	-	TRBJ2-3	TGTGCCAGCAGCTTATCTAGAATATATGGAGATACGCAGTATTTT	CASSLSRIYGDTQYF
TRBV18	TRBD1	-	TRBJ1-4	TGTGCCAGCTCACCGGGGACAGGGCCAAATGAAAAACTGTTTTTT	CASSPGTGPNEKLFF
TRBV18	-	-	TRBJ1-1	TGTGCCAGCTCACCCGGGGAAAACACTGAAGCTTTCTTT	CASSPGENTEAFF
TRBV28	TRBD1	few	TRBJ1-5	TGTGCCAGCAGTTTTGGGACAGCCCTTTTCTATCCCCAGCATTTT	CASSFGTALFYPQHF
TRBV30	TRBD2	-	TRBJ2-3	TGTGCCTGGAGGGGGACTAGCTATCGCACAGATACGCAGTATTTT	CAWRGTSYRTDTQYF
TRBV7-2	TRBD1	-	TRBJ1-1	TGTGCCAGCAGCGCGAGAGACAGGGGGGGCACTGAAGCTTTCTTT	CASSARDRGGTEAFF
TRBV29-1	TRBD1	-	TRBJ2-1	TGCAGCGTTGACTTAGGGACAGGGGGTTACAATGAGCAGTTCTTC	CSVDLGTGGYNEQFF
TRBV30	-	-	TRBJ1-3	TGTGCCTCAGGTGGTTCTGGAAACACCATATATTTT	CASGGSGNTIYF
TRBV11-2	TRBD1	-	TRBJ1-2	TGTGCCAGCAGCCACCGGGACAGGGACTATGGCTACACCTTC	CASSHRDRDYGYTF
TRBV18	-	-	TRBJ1-2	TGTGCCAGCTCACCAAACCGAGGCGACTATGGCTACACCTTC	CASSPNRGDYGYTF
TRBV5-6	TRBD2	-	TRBJ2-1	TGTGCCAGCAGCCGGGAAGCGGGAAGCACCTACAATGAGCAGTTCTTC	CASSREAGSTYNEQFF
TRBV6-2/TRBV6-3	TRBD2	-	TRBJ2-7	TGTGCCAGCAGTTCCCTAGCGGGAGGGAGCGAGCAGTACTTC	CASSSLAGGSEQYF
TRBV11-3	-	-	TRBJ2-7	TGTGCCAGCAGCTTAGGGGCTAGCTCTCGCGAGCAGTACTTC	CASSLGASSREQYF
TRBV5-1	-	-	TRBJ2-1	TGCGCCAGCAACTCCGGGACAGGGAGCGGGAGGGCCCAGTTCTTC	CASNSGTGSGRAQFF
TRBV12-5	TRBD1	-	TRBJ1-1	TGTGCTAGTGGTTTGGCCGGACAGGGCTATATGATGAACACTGAAGCTTTCTTT	CASGLAGQGYMMNTEAFF
TRBV4-2	TRBD2	-	TRBJ2-3	TGTGCCAGCAGCCAAGGTGTGACTAGCGGGAGTTTAGGTACAGATACGCAGTATTTT	CASSQGVTSGSLGTDTQYF
TRBV7-8	TRBD2	-	TRBJ2-7	TGTGCCAGCAGCCCGATGACTAGCGGCTACTACGAGCAGTACTTC	CASSPMTSGYYEQYF